The sequence of this TCR beta chain was determined in a study of cytotoxic CD8 clonotypes in ibrutinib-treated CLL (dated by TCRdb to the early 2020s). About the full investigation: The cohort was composed of around twelve relapsed/refractory and roughly 16 treatment-naive patients; IGHV unmutated status was identified in approximately 17 patients. Responses were partial in some 24 patients and complete in 2; after median around 66 months follow-up, about 14 stayed in remission and 12 progressed. Samples at response were collected after a median of about 12 months of treatment, with a range of about 6 to 40 months. On average, each sample had some 250,000 productive templates and approximately 100,000 productive rearrangements. Of the approximately 86 participants in the trial, roughly 25 had longitudinal samples available. Cryopreserved peripheral blood mononuclear cells were collected at three points: before therapy, at response, and at either sustained remission or disease progression. Broad study findings and their caveats: Sampling times were not matched between patients in sustained remission and patients whose disease was progressing, and lymph node repertoires were not examined. Baseline clonality was found to be higher than that of age-matched healthy donors and was strongly correlated with circulating CD8+ T-cell counts. Public clonotypes were rare and either shrank or stayed stable during treatment, and the rise in clonality at ibrutinib response reflected expansion of private clonotypes. An increase in clonality was observed at ibrutinib response, with clonality remaining stable during sustained remission and falling back toward baseline at progression.

For TCR beta library preparation, 1.5 to 2 micrograms of genomic DNA was extracted from cryopreserved PBMCs. Longitudinal blood samples from CLL patients receiving ibrutinib monotherapy were subjected to high-throughput TCR beta sequencing. Patients were enrolled in a phase 2 open-label single-center ibrutinib monotherapy trial. The table lists this clone with a few counts. Its antigen is currently not known. Base qualities are not recorded, but no much larger clone differs from it by a single base. Each clonotype received, on average, approximately 9.9x coverage in deep resolution sequencing performed on a MiSeq, where the target depth lay between 1 in 1 million and 1 in 200,000 T cells. TCR beta libraries were generated with the immunoSEQ hsTCRB Kit. Turning to the authors' computational methods: ImmunoSEQ Data Assistant and ImmunoSEQ Analyzer were used for data analysis, and V, D and J genes were assigned according to IMGT definitions. Clonality, which ranges from 0 to 1, was calculated by subtracting the normalized Shannon entropy of productive rearrangement frequencies from one. Only overrepresented clonotypes making up at least 0.05% of the repertoire of each patient were included in the public clonotype analysis. Repertoires from 10 to 15 age-matched healthy donors in immuneACCESS were used as clonality controls. Imported from immuneACCESS, the table was reduced by TCRdb to in-frame sequences with V and J called. These copies leave out some clones; in studies compared against another copy, an unresolved V gene accounts for under half, and the cause of the remainder is not known. The V and J calls and the clone size are those of that table, but D and trimming were determined from the DNA. This sample gives tens of thousands of clones in total; around 73% of them show up just once. The top ten constitute about 10% of the sample.

The CDR3 measures 16 amino acids from cysteine to phenylalanine. Solely the CDR3 DNA is kept, with 48 bases framed from the first base. V gives up 5 bases and J gives up 4 bases, and the segment between their germline ends measures 23 bases. From the germline V gene, CDR1 is SQVTM and CDR2 is ANQGSEA. This receptor was obtained from a human donor with chronic lymphocytic leukemia. This specimen consisted of PBMCs, obtained before ibrutinib treatment. The rearranged segments are TRBV29-1 and TRBJ1-2; TRBD1 could be the D gene, as 6 bases match. The CDR3 corresponds to CSVQGGARESIYGYTF. The DNA is as follows: TGCAGCGTTCAAGGGGGGGCAAGAGAGAGTATCTATGGCTACACCTTC.